What follows are 21 T cell receptor beta chains derived from one specimen sequenced in a study of blood T cell repertoires in COVID-19. Data came from immunoSEQ multiplex PCR; TCRdb stores just in-frame clones and leaves some out. The sample includes hundreds of thousands of clones, about four fifths of them seen just once. The sequencing input was peripheral blood. These receptors all come from a woman aged 50 to 60 with acute or convalescent COVID-19.

The J gene is TRBJ2-1, the V gene TRBV10-3, with 7 bases that match TRBD2. Unmatched junction bases numbered 3, after V lost 10 bases and J lost 3 bases. CDR3 length equals 12 residues. The germline gives CDR1 ENHRY, CDR2 SYGVKD. CDR3 nucleotide sequence: TGTGCCAGCAGCGGGATCTACAATGAGCAGTTCTTC. Its protein is CASSGIYNEQFF.

The CDR3 protein is CASRRGLANDEQYF. The DNA for the CDR3 is TGTGCCAGCAGAAGAGGACTAGCGAACGACGAGCAGTACTTC. The chain carries TRBV27 and TRBJ2-7, with TRBD2 matching over 9 bases. The germline CDR1 and CDR2 sequences are MNHEY and SMNVEV (reference sequence). Unmatched junction bases numbered 8, after V lost 6 bases and J lost 5 bases. This CDR3 region has 14 residues.

The CDR3 region has the DNA TGCGCCAGCAGCCAAGATATGGCCATGCTAGCGGGCTACGAGCAGTACTTC. The encoded protein is CASSQDMAMLAGYEQYF. The chain is built from TRBV4-1 and TRBJ2-7, with 8 bases fitting TRBD2. This CDR3 comprises 17 residues. V was pared by 0 bases and J by 3 bases, with 10 bases of the junction left unmatched. Germline CDR1 reads MGHRA; CDR2 reads YSYEKL.

This chain connects TRBV5-8 to TRBJ1-1; the D is unclear. V was cut by 6 bases and J by 5 bases, with 14 bases left in between. Looked up from germline, CDR1 is SGHTS and CDR2 is YDEGEE. CDR3 length: 13 residues. The CDR3: CASTYRSGTEAFF. The CDR3 nucleotides are TGTGCCAGCACATATCGGTCCGGTACTGAAGCTTTCTTT.

This clone appeared once. The rearrangement links TRBV28 to TRBJ2-3; 8 bases align to TRBD2. Germline values: CDR1 MDHEN, CDR2 SYDVKM. The CDR3 has 16 residues. V trimming: 5 bases; J trimming: 0 bases; junction bases outside the gene matches: 7. DNA of the CDR3: TGTGCCAGCAGTCCCCTACTAGCGGCTAGCACAGATACGCAGTATTTT. Amino acid sequence: CASSPLLAASTDTQYF.

CDR3 protein: CASSLGGLADDYNERQFF. As DNA, the CDR3 is TGTGCCAGCAGCTTAGGGGGACTAGCTGACGATTACAATGAGAGGCAGTTCTTC. J is TRBJ2-1 and V is TRBV7-2, with 9 bases identical to TRBD2. Germline V gives CDR1 SGHTA, CDR2 FQGNSA. The CDR3 runs 18 residues. V was clipped by 1 base and J by 12 bases; unmatched bases: 19.

The chain recombines TRBV7-8 with TRBJ2-1; 14 nucleotides line up with TRBD2. CDR1 and CDR2 (germline): SGHVS, FQNEAQ. The CDR3 totals 19 residues. V was clipped by 4 bases and J by 7 bases; unmatched bases: 15. The CDR3 spells CASSSDTRLAGGIGNEQFF. The DNA of the CDR3 is TGTGCCAGCAGCTCGGACACTCGACTAGCGGGAGGGATTGGGAATGAGCAGTTCTTC. The complete variable domain, with remaining parts taken from reference TRBV7-8 and TRBJ2-1, reads GAGVSQSPRYKVAKRGQDVALRCDPISGHVSLFWYQQALGQGPEFLTYFQNEAQLDKSGLPSDRFFAERPEGSVSTLKIQRTQQEDSAVYLCASSSDTRLAGGIGNEQFFGPGTRLTVL.

The rearrangement links TRBV4-2 to TRBJ2-3, with TRBD2 identical over 9 bases. V gave up 0 bases and J gave up 1 base; unmatched junction bases: 2. From germline, CDR1 is LGHNA and CDR2 YNFKEQ. The CDR3 is made up of 16 amino acids. The CDR3, as DNA: TGTGCCAGCAGCCAAGAGCCTAGCGGGGGCACAGATACGCAGTATTTT. This encodes CASSQEPSGGTDTQYF.

The chain recombines TRBV6-6 with TRBJ1-5; D call uncertain. The CDR3 runs 13 residues. In germline, CDR1 is MNHNY, CDR2 SVGAGI (reference sequence). V shed 4 bases and J shed 0 bases, with 4 bases lying between them. CDR3 nucleotides: TGTGCCAGCAGTTCCAATAGCAATCAGCCCCAGCATTTT. This translates into CASSSNSNQPQHF.

V and J are TRBV2 and TRBJ2-7; 9 bases align to TRBD1. CDR1 and CDR2 (germline): SNHLY, FYNNEI. The CDR3 covers 12 residues. V trimming: 6 bases; J trimming: 5 bases; junction bases outside the gene matches: 2. The CDR3 DNA follows: TGTGCCAGCAGGACAGGGGGAGACGAGCAGTACTTC. As protein: CASRTGGDEQYF.

This clone appeared once. J is TRBJ2-1 and V is TRBV27; D unclear. Germline CDR1 MNHEY, CDR2 SMNVEV (reference sequence). This CDR3 has 13 amino acids. Deletions cut 5 bases from V and 2 bases from J, with 7 bases between. The CDR3 loop reads CASSPAAYNEQFF. Here the CDR3 DNA reads TGTGCCAGCAGTCCCGCAGCCTACAATGAGCAGTTCTTC.

In its sample, this clone was seen a few times. The J gene is TRBJ1-5, the V gene TRBV27, with D possibly being TRBD1 (5 bases). The germline gives CDR1 MNHEY, CDR2 SMNVEV (reference sequence). The CDR3 covers 15 residues. Trimming took 0 bases from V and 4 from J, leaving 10 bases between them. This CDR3 reads CASSLSSRGNQPQHF. CDR3 coding DNA: TGTGCCAGCAGTTTATCATCGCGGGGGAATCAGCCCCAGCATTTT.

The rearrangement links TRBV28 to TRBJ2-7; D is perhaps TRBD2 (5 bases). Germline assignment: CDR1 MDHEN and CDR2 SYDVKM. The CDR3 has 16 amino acids. Trimming took off 4 bases at V and 2 bases at J, with 18 bases between the two ends. The CDR3 region has the DNA TGTGCCAGCAGTTCCAACCATGGAGGCCACCCCTACGAGCAGTACTTC. Translated: CASSSNHGGHPYEQYF.

This chain joins TRBV7-9 and TRBJ2-2; TRBD1 matches 9 bases. The CDR3 totals 16 residues. CDR1 is SEHNR and CDR2 is FQNEAQ in the germline V gene (reference sequence). V shed 5 bases, J shed 4 bases, and the junction held 8 bases outside the gene matches. CDR3 bases: TGTGCCAGCAGCGACCGGGACAGGGTTGTCACCGGGGAGCTGTTTTTT. Encoded protein: CASSDRDRVVTGELFF.

This clone was counted between two and nine times. This sequence joins TRBV5-1 and TRBJ2-7, with D perhaps matching TRBD1 (6 bases). The CDR3 has 14 residues. Germline loops: CDR1 SGHRS, CDR2 YFSETQ. The V gene lost 0 bases and the J gene lost 6 bases, with 13 bases spanning the gap. The CDR3 DNA sequence: TGCGCCAGCAGCTTGGGTGAGGGGGAAGGCGAGCAGTACTTC. Encoded protein: CASSLGEGEGEQYF.

J is TRBJ1-6 and V is TRBV2; D not resolved. Trimming took off 6 bases at V and 8 bases at J, with 20 bases between the two ends. The CDR3 runs 16 residues. The germline gives CDR1 SNHLY, CDR2 FYNNEI. The CDR3, as DNA: TGTGCCAGCAGCCTAGAAGTGATAGGAACACATTCACCCCTCCACTTT. Translating it yields CASSLEVIGTHSPLHF.

This clone was seen once. The chain joins TRBV6-6 to TRBJ2-1; possible D gene TRBD2, 5 bases. V was pared by 6 bases and J by 5 bases, with 20 bases between. Per the germline V gene, CDR1 is MNHNY and CDR2 is SVGAGI (reference sequence). This CDR3 comprises 16 residues. CDR3 residues: CASSLRPAGVDNEQFF. As DNA, the CDR3 is TGTGCCAGCAGCCTACGTCCGGCGGGCGTCGACAATGAGCAGTTCTTC.

This chain connects TRBV24-1 to TRBJ2-1; 11 nucleotides align to TRBD2. The V segment lost 7 bases and the J segment 5 bases; nucleotides outside the gene matches: 6. Germline lookup yields CDR1 KGHDR and CDR2 SFDVKD. CDR3 size: 15 residues. The DNA for the CDR3 is TGTGCCACCAGCTCGACTAGCGGGGCAAACAATGAGCAGTTCTTC. It is translated as CATSSTSGANNEQFF.

The chain combines TRBV20-1 with TRBJ2-7; no clear D gene. V was pared by 3 bases and J by 0 bases, with 12 bases between. This CDR3 contains 14 residues. The germline CDR1 and CDR2 sequences are DFQATT and SNEGSKA (reference sequence). The CDR3 DNA reads TGCAGTGCTAGTTCAACGCGGAGCTCCTACGAGCAGTACTTC. Translation: CSASSTRSSYEQYF.

The chain has TRBV13 and TRBJ1-3; TRBD1 might be the D (6 bases). CDR3 length equals 16 residues. Germline CDR1 PRHDT, CDR2 FYEKMQ (reference sequence). Trimming left V 5 bases short and J 3 bases short, with 17 bases between. The CDR3 DNA follows: TGTGCCAGCAGCGCCAATAACAGGGTAGATGGAAACACCATATATTTT. Protein sequence: CASSANNRVDGNTIYF.

The V gene is TRBV4-2, the J gene TRBJ2-7; a possible D gene is TRBD2 (6 bases). The germline gives CDR1 LGHNA, CDR2 YNFKEQ. V lost 0 bases to trimming and J lost 2 bases, with 14 bases between them. The CDR3 loop spans 16 amino acids. CDR3 sequence reads: CASSQDRASDPYEQYF. In DNA form, the CDR3 reads TGTGCCAGCAGCCAAGATCGGGCTAGCGACCCCTACGAGCAGTACTTC.